The 24 T cell receptor beta chains below were found in one sample sequenced in a study of vaccination and CD4 T cells after COVID-19 (dated 2022 in TCRdb). What these receptors recognize is not known. The library was obtained by PCR. The run used an Illumina iSeq 100. TCR sequencing of DNA from cultured CD4+ T cells used the Oncomine TCR Beta short-read assay at the Johns Hopkins FTIC core. The public reads were quality trimmed at Q25 with fastp and then assembled into clones with MiXCR by TCRdb, keeping productive beta chains. All rows with the same CDR3 protein become a single entry with the most common DNA and genes. Present in this sample are tens of thousands of distinct CDR3 sequences, about 42% of which were seen just once. Clones ranked in the top ten supply 15% to 20% of the sample. The label giving this sample's treatment or condition can be read as: roughly 10-day PBMC culture with coronavirus spike peptide pools or control peptides (ViraFEST assay).

The source was CD4+ T cells from blood, cultured in vitro, collected before SARS-CoV-2 vaccination. These receptors were obtained from a human donor who received a COVID-19 vaccine.

The genes are TRBV19 and TRBJ2-7; 7 bases align to TRBD2. The CDR3 totals 14 residues. Germline values: CDR1 LNHDA, CDR2 SQIVND (reference sequence). With 0 bases clipped from V and 5 bases from J, the junction kept 4 bases outside the gene matches. The CDR3: CASSIDRTRNEQYF. CDR3 DNA sequence: TGTGCCAGTAGTATAGATCGGACTAGGAACGAGCAGTACTTC.

The chain couples TRBV24-1 to TRBJ2-1; D may be TRBD1 (5 bases). This CDR3 region has 16 residues. V lost 7 bases, J lost 4 bases, and 19 bases lay in between. CDR1 is KGHDR and CDR2 is SFDVKD in the germline V gene. The CDR3 DNA sequence: TGTGCCACCAGCCCAACCAGAAGAGACAGATACAATGAGCAGTTCTTC. This encodes CATSPTRRDRYNEQFF.

This clonotype was recorded a few times. The V and J genes are TRBV7-3 and TRBJ2-2; weak D call: TRBD2 (6 bases). The CDR3 length is 15 residues. Germline CDR1 reads SGHTA; CDR2 reads FQGTGA. The V end was cut by 3 bases, the J end by 1 base, with 9 bases between. The CDR3 loop is CASSLNGRNTGELFF. Written as DNA, the CDR3 is TGTGCCAGCAGCTTGAACGGGAGGAACACCGGGGAGCTGTTTTTT.

This chain links TRBV20-1 with TRBJ1-1; 11 bases match TRBD1. Trimming took 3 bases from V and 1 from J; bases not matched to a gene: 4. Germline assignment: CDR1 DFQATT and CDR2 SNEGSKA (reference sequence). The CDR3 length is 15 residues. For the CDR3, the DNA is TGCAGTGCTAGTATGGGGACAGGGGGGAACACTGAAGCTTTCTTT. This encodes CSASMGTGGNTEAFF.

J is TRBJ1-2 and V is TRBV19, with D tentatively TRBD1 (6 bases). The ends were cut back, 5 bases at V and 3 bases at J, with 13 bases in the middle. Germline lookup yields CDR1 LNHDA and CDR2 SQIVND (reference sequence). CDR3 length equals 14 residues. The CDR3 reads CASSLSGQYYGYTF. CDR3 coding DNA: TGTGCCAGTAGTCTGAGTGGACAGTACTATGGCTACACCTTC. Full variable domain (remainder filled in from reference TRBV19 and TRBJ1-2): DGGITQSPKYLFRKEGQNVTLSCEQNLNHDAMYWYRQDPGQGLRLIYYSQIVNDFQKGDIAEGYSVSREKKESFPLTVTSAQKNPTAFYLCASSLSGQYYGYTFGSGTRLTVV.

V and J are TRBV18 and TRBJ2-5; D might be TRBD1 (5 bases). Germline V gives CDR1 KGHSH, CDR2 LQKENI. The V end was cut by 3 bases, the J end by 4 bases, with 12 bases between. The CDR3 sequence is 14 residues long. The CDR3 protein is CASSPSQGGETQYF. DNA for the CDR3: TGTGCCAGCTCACCCTCTCAGGGTGGAGAGACCCAGTACTTC.

This clonotype occurred a few times. This rearrangement joins TRBV20-1 to TRBJ2-3; D is possibly TRBD2 (6 bases). The V gene's germline CDR1 is DFQATT and CDR2 SNEGSKA (reference sequence). V lost 6 bases to trimming and J lost 2 bases, with 27 bases between them. The CDR3 contains 18 residues. CDR3 bases: TGCAGTGCCCCCGGCGTCGGATATGCGGGGCCTAACACAGATACGCAGTATTTT. It encodes CSAPGVGYAGPNTDTQYF.

The gene calls are TRBV19 and TRBJ1-2; D is possibly TRBD1 (5 bases). The CDR3 sequence is 12 residues long. Germline CDR1 and CDR2: LNHDA and SQIVND (reference sequence). V was cut by 3 bases and J by 8 bases, with 10 bases left in between. This CDR3 reads CASSMRGRGYTF. The CDR3 coding sequence is TGTGCCAGTAGTATGAGGGGACGGGGCTACACCTTC.

This clonotype was counted between two and nine times. This chain joins TRBV30 and TRBJ2-7; 10 bases are a match to TRBD1. Germline lookup yields CDR1 GTSNPN and CDR2 SVGIG (reference sequence). This CDR3 comprises 14 residues. V shed 4 bases, J shed 2 bases, and the junction held 5 bases outside the gene matches. The CDR3 spells CAWTTDRGAYEQYF. In nucleotides, the CDR3 is TGTGCCTGGACTACGGACAGGGGGGCCTACGAGCAGTACTTC.

The chain uses TRBV4-2 and TRBJ2-3; possible D gene TRBD1, 6 bases. Trimming left V 1 base short and J 6 bases short, with 11 bases between. The germline CDR1 and CDR2 sequences are LGHNA and YNFKEQ. The CDR3 runs 14 residues. Here the CDR3 reads CASSQGGRRDTQYF. The CDR3 region has the DNA TGTGCCAGCAGCCAAGGGGGGCGGAGGGATACGCAGTATTTT.

The V and J genes are TRBV20-1 and TRBJ1-4; no reliable D call. This CDR3 region has 15 residues. Germline CDR1 and CDR2: DFQATT and SNEGSKA (reference sequence). The V end lost 3 bases, the J end lost 2 bases, and 13 bases lay between the germline ends. The CDR3 nucleotides read TGCAGTGCTAGGGATTATAGGGCCACTAATGAAAAACTGTTTTTT. Amino acid sequence: CSARDYRATNEKLFF.

The chain carries TRBV2 and TRBJ1-1; 8 bases map to TRBD1. Germline V lookup: CDR1 SNHLY, CDR2 FYNNEI. J lost 2 bases, V lost 5 bases, and 4 bases had no gene match. This CDR3 region has 14 residues. Written as DNA, the CDR3 is TGTGCCAGCAGTCGCGGACAGGGTAACACTGAAGCTTTCTTT. The encoded protein is CASSRGQGNTEAFF.

This clonotype was counted between two and nine times. The chain has TRBV1 and TRBJ1-5. TRBV1 represents a pseudogene. The CDR3 loop spans 16 amino acids. The CDR3 coding sequence is TGCACCAGCAGCCAAGAGTACTCTTTGCAAGAAGAGACCCAGCATTTT. This translates into CTSSQEYSLQEETQHF.

In DNA, the CDR3 is TGTGCCAGCAGCCCTCTGGGGTGGGAAGCCAATTCACCCCTCCACTTT. As protein: CASSPLGWEANSPLHF. The rearrangement links TRBV7-8 to TRBJ1-6; D gene uncertain. Germline CDR1 and CDR2: SGHVS and FQNEAQ. This CDR3 spans 16 amino acids. Trimming cost V 5 bases and J 7 bases, with 18 bases left between them.

The V and J genes are TRBV10-3 and TRBJ2-3; D unclear. The CDR3 has 12 amino acids. V was trimmed by 7 bases and J by 0 bases, leaving 5 bases between them. Germline loops: CDR1 ENHRY, CDR2 SYGVKD. The CDR3 sequence: CAIKSSTDTQYF. CDR3 sequence (DNA): TGTGCCATCAAGTCTAGCACAGATACGCAGTATTTT.

This chain uses TRBV11-3 with TRBJ2-5; 12 bases are shared with TRBD1. CDR1 and CDR2 (germline): SGHNT, YENEEA. The CDR3 runs to 16 residues. The junction had 9 bases not matched to a gene; V was cut back by 5 bases and J by 5 bases. Here the CDR3 reads CASSPGTGGSGETQYF. The CDR3 bases are TGTGCCAGCAGCCCTGGGACAGGGGGCTCGGGGGAGACCCAGTACTTC.

This clonotype was detected a few times. V usage is TRBV7-2 and J usage is TRBJ1-1; D is unclear. V was trimmed by 5 bases and J by 3 bases, leaving 10 bases between them. Germline loops: CDR1 SGHTA, CDR2 FQGNSA. The CDR3 is made up of 13 amino acids. CDR3 sequence: CASSGKIDTEAFF. CDR3 DNA sequence: TGTGCCAGCAGCGGCAAGATAGACACTGAAGCTTTCTTT. Together with reference TRBV7-2 and TRBJ1-1, the CDR3 gives the full variable domain: GAGVSQSPSNKVTEKGKDVELRCDPISGHTALYWYRQSLGQGLEFLIYFQGNSAPDKSGLPSDRFSAERTGGSVSTLTIQRTQQEDSAVYLCASSGKIDTEAFFGQGTRLTVV.

V and J are TRBV4-1 and TRBJ1-2, with D possibly TRBD1 on 5 matching bases. Trimming stripped 5 bases from V and 4 bases from J, with 11 bases between. The CDR3 sequence is 13 residues long. Germline CDR1 MGHRA, CDR2 YSYEKL. CDR3 in amino acids: CASSGEGSYGYTF. CDR3 DNA sequence: TGCGCCAGCAGCGGGGAGGGGAGCTATGGCTACACCTTC.

This chain connects TRBV15 to TRBJ2-3; TRBD1 or TRBD2 may be the D gene (5 bases each). This CDR3 is built from 17 residues. With 0 bases removed from V and 4 bases from J, the gap between germline ends came to 17 bases. Per the germline V gene, CDR1 is LNHNV and CDR2 is YYDKDF (reference sequence). In DNA, the CDR3 is TGTGCCACCAGCAGAGATTCGGGGCAGGTTCGAGCAGATACGCAGTATTTT. Translation gives CATSRDSGQVRADTQYF.

A few counts support this clonotype. The rearrangement links TRBV5-5 to TRBJ1-2; 10 bases align to TRBD1. V lost 2 bases, J lost 2 bases, and 12 bases stayed unmatched. Germline V gene lookup returns CDR1 SGHKS and CDR2 YYEKEE (reference sequence). The CDR3 consists of 18 residues. DNA for the CDR3: TGTGCCAGCAGCTTTGTCCCAGGTCTGGGACAGGGGAACTATGGCTACACCTTC. This sequence encodes CASSFVPGLGQGNYGYTF.

The V and J genes are TRBV12-3 or TRBV12-4 and TRBJ1-1, with D uncertain. V lost 3 bases, J lost 8 bases, and 7 bases lay in between. This CDR3 is built from 11 residues. The CDR3 DNA is TGTGCCAGCAGTTTGCGTGGGGAAGCTTTCTTT. Its protein product is CASSLRGEAFF.

Only one count was recorded for this clonotype. V is TRBV4-2 and J is TRBJ2-5; D is ambiguous. V was cut by 0 bases and J by 2 bases, with 13 bases left in between. The CDR3 covers 16 residues. CDR1 is LGHNA, CDR2 YNFKEQ, per germline. CDR3 in DNA: TGTGCCAGCAGCCAAGATCTCGCGTTAGGGCAAGAGACCCAGTACTTC. It specifies CASSQDLALGQETQYF.

This clonotype occurred a few times. The rearrangement links TRBV7-9 to TRBJ2-4; D remains ambiguous. Germline assignment: CDR1 SEHNR and CDR2 FQNEAQ (reference sequence). The CDR3 runs 14 residues. Trimming pared 5 bases from V and 4 bases from J, leaving 12 bases between. CDR3 loop: CASSEVRRKNIQYF. Written as DNA, the CDR3 is TGTGCCAGCAGCGAAGTCCGCAGGAAAAACATTCAGTACTTC.

This clonotype was counted only a few times. This chain connects TRBV30 to TRBJ1-5; the D is unclear. Trimming stripped 0 bases from V and 0 bases from J, with 6 bases between. The CDR3 loop spans 14 amino acids. Germline loops: CDR1 GTSNPN, CDR2 SVGIG (reference sequence). CDR3 in DNA: TGTGCCTGGAGTGTACGGAGTAGCAATCAGCCCCAGCATTTT. It is translated as CAWSVRSSNQPQHF.